The rows below give T cell receptor beta chains drawn from one sample of a study of T cells after posttransplantation cyclophosphamide. Here immunoSEQ multiplex PCR was the method, and the copy in TCRdb shows in-frame clones only, minus some. In the table there are over 20,000 clones, 70% to 90% of which are singletons. This sample comprised PBMCs, obtained after allogeneic stem cell transplant with posttransplant cyclophosphamide. Every receptor here comes from a female patient in her thirties or forties who received an allogeneic stem cell transplant from an unrelated donor, was CMV-positive, and had no GVHD. Some T cells may trace back to the graft donor. CDR3s include the opening cysteine and the closing phenylalanine or tryptophan. A D gene is named only where the DNA matches it firmly. Some rows mark clone size as missing; the rest say once, few, many or name a class of expanded clone.

clone size	V gene	J gene	D gene	CDR3 DNA	CDR3 protein
-	TRBV10-2	TRBJ2-7	-	TGCGCCAGCAGTGAGATGGCCCCCTACGAGCAGTACTTC	CASSEMAPYEQYF
-	TRBV7-9	TRBJ1-1	TRBD1	TGTGCCAGCAGCTCTTCCGGGACAGCTGACACTGAAGCTTTCTTT	CASSSSGTADTEAFF
-	TRBV9	TRBJ1-1	TRBD1	TGTGCCAGCAGCCTGGGGACAGGGAACACTGAAGCTTTCTTT	CASSLGTGNTEAFF
-	TRBV2	TRBJ1-2	TRBD1	TGTGCCAGCAGTGCACAGGGGGCCGACTATGGCTACACCTTC	CASSAQGADYGYTF
-	TRBV9	TRBJ2-3	-	TGTGCCAGCAGCGTAGACGGGTACACAGATACGCAGTATTTT	CASSVDGYTDTQYF
-	TRBV5-4	TRBJ1-2	-	TGTGCCAGCAGCTTCGTAGGGGGCTATGGCTACACCTTC	CASSFVGGYGYTF
-	TRBV6-1	TRBJ1-5	TRBD1	TGTGCCAGCAGACCGACAGGGGATAGCAATCAGCCCCAGCATTTT	CASRPTGDSNQPQHF
-	TRBV9	TRBJ2-4	TRBD2	TGTGCCAGCAGCGTAGAGAGCGGGGGGGACATTCAGTACTTC	CASSVESGGDIQYF
once	TRBV2	TRBJ1-2	-	TGTGCCAGCAGTGAACTCTTGGGAGTAAACGGCTACACCTTC	CASSELLGVNGYTF
once	TRBV15	TRBJ1-4	TRBD1	TGTGCCACCAGCAGGGGACAGGGGAATGAAAAACTGTTTTTT	CATSRGQGNEKLFF
once	TRBV19	TRBJ1-5	TRBD1	TGTGCCAGTAGGATCGGACAGGGCGATCAGCCCCAGCATTTT	CASRIGQGDQPQHF
once	TRBV30	TRBJ1-1	TRBD1	TGTGCCTGGAAAAGGTTGACAGGGGCTTACACTGAAGCTTTCTTT	CAWKRLTGAYTEAFF
few	TRBV9	TRBJ2-1	TRBD2	TGTGCCAGCAGCGTAACTAGCGGGGGGTGGAATGAGCAGTTCTTC	CASSVTSGGWNEQFF
-	TRBV11-2	TRBJ1-4	TRBD1	TGTGCCAGCAGCCTCCGGACAGGGCGAAATGAAAAACTGTTTTTT	CASSLRTGRNEKLFF
-	TRBV7-9	TRBJ1-4	-	TGTGCCAGCAGCGGGGGACTTAATGAAAAACTGTTTTTT	CASSGGLNEKLFF
-	TRBV5-1	TRBJ2-2	TRBD2	TGCGCCAGCATTCCGGGGGGTATCACCGGGGAGCTGTTTTTT	CASIPGGITGELFF